These T cell receptor beta chains were read from a single sample in a study of blood T cell repertoires in COVID-19. Profiled with immunoSEQ multiplex PCR; TCRdb holds only in-frame clones, not every one. The table has 310,000 or so clones, about nine tenths seen once. The source material was PBMCs or T cells enriched from blood (not recorded which). The receptors were sampled from a woman in her 30s who had recovered from COVID-19. Both conserved end residues are part of each CDR3. A D gene is named only where the DNA matches it firmly. Clone size, where shown, is once, few, many, or a class for clones that have expanded.

CDR3aa: CASSFPGHPVTYEQYF
CDR3nt: TGTGCCAGCAGTTTCCCGGGACACCCCGTTACTTACGAGCAGTACTTC
abundance: once
v_gene: TRBV28
d_gene: NA
j_gene: TRBJ2-7

CDR3aa: CASSQRWVSGTEQFF
CDR3nt: TGTGCCAGCAGCCAAAGGTGGGTTAGCGGGACTGAGCAGTTCTTC
abundance: NA
v_gene: TRBV27
d_gene: TRBD2
j_gene: TRBJ2-1

CDR3aa: CASSWDRGYEQYF
CDR3nt: TGTGCCAGCAGTTGGGACAGGGGGTACGAGCAGTACTTC
abundance: NA
v_gene: TRBV27
d_gene: TRBD1
j_gene: TRBJ2-7

CDR3aa: CASSFGPTGQETQYF
CDR3nt: TGTGCCAGCAGCTTCGGACCGACAGGCCAAGAGACCCAGTACTTC
abundance: NA
v_gene: TRBV11-2
d_gene: NA
j_gene: TRBJ2-5

CDR3aa: CASNTGGGAVFNGYTF
CDR3nt: TGTGCCAGCAATACCGGCGGCGGGGCGGTTTTTAATGGCTACACCTTC
abundance: NA
v_gene: TRBV7-9
d_gene: NA
j_gene: TRBJ1-2

CDR3aa: CASNSGNRDEQFF
CDR3nt: TGTGCCAGTAATAGCGGGAATCGGGATGAGCAGTTCTTC
abundance: NA
v_gene: TRBV2
d_gene: TRBD2
j_gene: TRBJ2-1

CDR3aa: CASSLRSLGADTQYF
CDR3nt: TGCGCCAGCAGCTTGAGGAGTTTAGGAGCAGATACGCAGTATTTT
abundance: NA
v_gene: TRBV5-1
d_gene: NA
j_gene: TRBJ2-3

CDR3aa: CANGGPGTEETQYF
CDR3nt: TGCGCCAACGGGGGGCCGGGAACCGAAGAGACCCAGTACTTC
abundance: NA
v_gene: TRBV10-1
d_gene: NA
j_gene: TRBJ2-5

CDR3aa: CATPTGTGTYEQYF
CDR3nt: TGTGCCACACCCACCGGGACAGGAACATACGAGCAGTACTTC
abundance: NA
v_gene: TRBV6-5
d_gene: TRBD1
j_gene: TRBJ2-7

CDR3aa: CASSARQGGGYTF
CDR3nt: TGTGCCAGTAGTGCGAGACAGGGGGGAGGCTACACCTTC
abundance: NA
v_gene: TRBV19
d_gene: TRBD1
j_gene: TRBJ1-2

CDR3aa: CASSLSTGVGGNEQFF
CDR3nt: TGTGCCAGCAGCTTAAGCACGGGAGTAGGAGGCAATGAGCAGTTCTTC
abundance: NA
v_gene: TRBV7-2
d_gene: NA
j_gene: TRBJ2-1

CDR3aa: CATSRVKASGRGDEQFF
CDR3nt: TGTGCCACCAGCAGAGTTAAAGCAAGCGGGAGAGGGGATGAGCAGTTCTTC
abundance: NA
v_gene: TRBV15
d_gene: TRBD2
j_gene: TRBJ2-1

CDR3aa: CASSARDGGWTTEAFF
CDR3nt: TGTGCCAGCAGCGCCCGAGATGGGGGGTGGACCACTGAAGCTTTCTTT
abundance: NA
v_gene: TRBV9
d_gene: NA
j_gene: TRBJ1-1

CDR3aa: CASSTFGEALHF
CDR3nt: TGTGCCAGCAGTACTTTTGGGGAGGCCCTCCACTTT
abundance: NA
v_gene: TRBV2
d_gene: NA
j_gene: TRBJ1-6

CDR3aa: CASSEGLAGEQFF
CDR3nt: TGTGCCAGCAGTGAAGGACTAGCGGGCGAGCAGTTCTTC
abundance: NA
v_gene: TRBV2
d_gene: TRBD2
j_gene: TRBJ2-1

CDR3aa: CASSQTSGSTGELFF
CDR3nt: TGTGCCAGCAGCCAGACTAGCGGGAGCACCGGGGAGCTGTTTTTT
abundance: once
v_gene: TRBV7-9
d_gene: TRBD2
j_gene: TRBJ2-2

CDR3aa: CASRDTSSYNEQFF
CDR3nt: TGTGCCAGCAGGGACACGAGCTCCTACAATGAGCAGTTCTTC
abundance: few
v_gene: TRBV27
d_gene: NA
j_gene: TRBJ2-1

CDR3aa: CASSYPVYGYTF
CDR3nt: TGTGCCAGCAGTTATCCTGTCTATGGCTACACCTTC
abundance: NA
v_gene: TRBV6-2/TRBV6-3
d_gene: NA
j_gene: TRBJ1-2

CDR3aa: CASSLAGPTDTQYF
CDR3nt: TGTGCCAGCAGTTTAGCGGGACCCACAGATACGCAGTATTTT
abundance: NA
v_gene: TRBV27
d_gene: NA
j_gene: TRBJ2-3

CDR3aa: CASSGGGRAPGELFF
CDR3nt: TGTGCCAGCAGCGGTGGCGGGAGGGCCCCCGGGGAGCTGTTTTTT
abundance: NA
v_gene: TRBV9
d_gene: TRBD2
j_gene: TRBJ2-2

CDR3aa: CASSLPGQVNQPQHF
CDR3nt: TGTGCCAGCAGCTTACCCGGACAGGTCAATCAGCCCCAGCATTTT
abundance: once
v_gene: TRBV7-8
d_gene: TRBD1
j_gene: TRBJ1-5

CDR3aa: CASTGLSPGSYEQYF
CDR3nt: TGTGCCAGCACCGGGTTAAGCCCGGGGTCCTACGAGCAGTACTTC
abundance: NA
v_gene: TRBV28
d_gene: NA
j_gene: TRBJ2-7

CDR3aa: CAISEFGTGRGYTF
CDR3nt: TGTGCCATCAGTGAGTTCGGGACAGGCCGGGGCTACACCTTC
abundance: once
v_gene: TRBV10-3
d_gene: TRBD1
j_gene: TRBJ1-2

CDR3aa: CASSQDRAGGRKQYF
CDR3nt: TGTGCCAGCAGCCAAGATCGGGCGGGGGGACGTAAGCAGTATTTT
abundance: NA
v_gene: TRBV3-1/TRBV3-2
d_gene: TRBD2
j_gene: TRBJ2-3

CDR3aa: CASSQQGTTNTGELFF
CDR3nt: TGTGCCAGCAGTCAACAGGGGACGACAAACACCGGGGAGCTGTTTTTT
abundance: once
v_gene: TRBV6-4
d_gene: TRBD1
j_gene: TRBJ2-2

CDR3aa: CASSVAPVSGSTGELFF
CDR3nt: TGTGCCAGCAGCGTAGCCCCTGTAAGCGGGAGTACCGGGGAGCTGTTTTTT
abundance: NA
v_gene: TRBV9
d_gene: TRBD2
j_gene: TRBJ2-2

CDR3aa: CASKGFGNTYEQYF
CDR3nt: TGTGCCAGCAAAGGGTTCGGGAATACCTACGAGCAGTACTTC
abundance: once
v_gene: TRBV6-5
d_gene: NA
j_gene: TRBJ2-7

CDR3aa: CASRDRNQPQHF
CDR3nt: TGTGCCAGCCGGGACAGAAATCAGCCCCAGCATTTT
abundance: few
v_gene: TRBV27
d_gene: TRBD1
j_gene: TRBJ1-5

CDR3aa: CASSAIAGANEQFF
CDR3nt: TGTGCCAGCAGTGCAATAGCGGGAGCCAATGAGCAGTTCTTC
abundance: NA
v_gene: TRBV2
d_gene: TRBD2
j_gene: TRBJ2-1

CDR3aa: CASSQDPAGSLAKQYF
CDR3nt: TGTGCCAGCAGCCAAGACCCCGCCGGGTCGTTAGCAAAGCAGTACTTC
abundance: once
v_gene: TRBV3-1/TRBV3-2
d_gene: NA
j_gene: TRBJ2-7

CDR3aa: CASSQGRTRPQHF
CDR3nt: TGTGCCAGCAGCCAAGGGCGGACACGGCCCCAGCATTTT
abundance: NA
v_gene: TRBV4-2
d_gene: NA
j_gene: TRBJ1-5

CDR3aa: CASSQMMRGSGNTIYF
CDR3nt: TGTGCCAGCAGCCAAATGATGCGGGGTTCTGGAAACACCATATATTTT
abundance: NA
v_gene: TRBV3-1/TRBV3-2
d_gene: NA
j_gene: TRBJ1-3

CDR3aa: CASSQEWGRMNQPQHF
CDR3nt: TGCGCCAGCAGCCAAGAGTGGGGCAGGATGAATCAGCCCCAGCATTTT
abundance: few
v_gene: TRBV4-1
d_gene: NA
j_gene: TRBJ1-5

CDR3aa: CASSVERGGQEESEQYF
CDR3nt: TGTGCCAGCAGTGTTGAGCGAGGTGGACAGGAGGAAAGCGAGCAGTACTTC
abundance: NA
v_gene: TRBV25-1
d_gene: TRBD1
j_gene: TRBJ2-7

CDR3aa: CASSLSGGVNTEAFF
CDR3nt: TGTGCCAGCAGTTTATCGGGGGGGGTGAACACTGAAGCTTTCTTT
abundance: NA
v_gene: TRBV27
d_gene: NA
j_gene: TRBJ1-1

CDR3aa: CASSTLAGVNNEQYF
CDR3nt: TGTGCCAGCAGCACCCTCGCAGGGGTGAACAACGAGCAGTACTTC
abundance: once
v_gene: TRBV5-6
d_gene: NA
j_gene: TRBJ2-7

CDR3aa: CASNGVADTQYF
CDR3nt: TGTGCCAGCAACGGGGTTGCAGATACGCAGTATTTT
abundance: NA
v_gene: TRBV28
d_gene: NA
j_gene: TRBJ2-3

CDR3aa: CASRDGTGFEAFF
CDR3nt: TGTGCCAGCAGAGACGGGACAGGCTTTGAAGCTTTCTTT
abundance: NA
v_gene: TRBV6-5
d_gene: TRBD1
j_gene: TRBJ1-1

CDR3aa: CASSQEVSGSPLHF
CDR3nt: TGCGCCAGCAGCCAAGAGGTATCGGGGTCACCCCTCCACTTT
abundance: NA
v_gene: TRBV4-1
d_gene: NA
j_gene: TRBJ1-6

CDR3aa: CASKPGQGTGELFF
CDR3nt: TGCGCCAGCAAACCGGGACAGGGTACCGGGGAGCTGTTTTTT
abundance: NA
v_gene: TRBV5-1
d_gene: TRBD1
j_gene: TRBJ2-2

CDR3aa: CASSARINTGELFF
CDR3nt: TGTGCCAGCAGCGCCAGAATTAACACCGGGGAGCTGTTTTTT
abundance: NA
v_gene: TRBV9
d_gene: NA
j_gene: TRBJ2-2

CDR3aa: CAWVDRITNTGELFF
CDR3nt: TGTGCCTGGGTGGACAGAATCACGAACACCGGGGAGCTGTTTTTT
abundance: NA
v_gene: TRBV30
d_gene: NA
j_gene: TRBJ2-2

CDR3aa: CASSEQGWITEAFF
CDR3nt: TGTGCCAGTAGTGAACAGGGTTGGATCACTGAAGCTTTCTTT
abundance: NA
v_gene: TRBV19
d_gene: NA
j_gene: TRBJ1-1

CDR3aa: CASSHCRTRGTQYF
CDR3nt: TGCGCCAGCAGTCACTGCAGGACAAGGGGGACCCAGTACTTC
abundance: NA
v_gene: TRBV23-1
d_gene: NA
j_gene: TRBJ2-5